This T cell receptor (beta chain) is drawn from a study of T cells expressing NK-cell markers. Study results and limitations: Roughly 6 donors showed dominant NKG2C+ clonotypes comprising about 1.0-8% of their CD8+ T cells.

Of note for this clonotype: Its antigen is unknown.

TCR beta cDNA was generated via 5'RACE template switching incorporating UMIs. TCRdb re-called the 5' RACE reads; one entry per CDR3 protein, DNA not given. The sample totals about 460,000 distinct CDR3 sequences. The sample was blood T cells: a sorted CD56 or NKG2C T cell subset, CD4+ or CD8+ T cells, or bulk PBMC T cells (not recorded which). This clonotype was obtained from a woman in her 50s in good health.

CDR3 protein: CASSLQGGKSTEAFF. V gene TRBV5-6 combines with J gene TRBJ1-1. CDR1 is SGHDT, CDR2 YYEEEE, per germline. The length of the CDR3 is 15 residues.